What follows are 2 T cell receptor beta chains derived from one specimen sequenced in a study of metastatic and nonmetastatic thyroid tumors. TCRdb called clones again from the PCR reads with MiXCR. The data contain over 10,000 clones, about 33% of them seen just once; the ten biggest clones take up less than 15%. There were no patients who had received any treatment before thyroid surgery. The sample consisted of tumor tissue. Receptor source: a female donor with papillary thyroid cancer or a benign thyroid nodule (not recorded which). Some clones in this sample may be carry-over from other donors' samples.

The CDR3 loop reads CASSLQGAMNTEAFF. CDR3 DNA: TGTGCCAGCAGCTTACAGGGGGCGATGAACACTGAAGCTTTCTTT. This sequence joins TRBV7-9 and TRBJ1-1; TRBD1 aligns across 8 bases. This CDR3 is 15 amino acids long. The trim removed 2 bases at V and 0 bases at J, leaving 2 bases unmatched. Germline V gives CDR1 SEHNR, CDR2 FQNEAQ (reference sequence). The full variable domain, its missing parts supplied by reference TRBV7-9 and TRBJ1-1, is DTGVSQNPRHKITKRGQNVTFRCDPISEHNRLYWYRQTLGQGPEFLTYFQNEAQLEKSRLLSDRFSAERPKGSFSTLEIQRTEQGDSAMYLCASSLQGAMNTEAFFGQGTRLTVV.

This clone has a handful of counts. The chain is built from TRBV6-1 and TRBJ2-7, with TRBD2 matching 9 bases. Germline CDR1 is MNHNS and CDR2 is SASEGT. V shed 7 bases, J shed 0 bases, and the junction held 10 bases outside the gene matches. CDR3 length: 16 amino acids. The CDR3 here is CASIRAGGLGSYEQYF. The CDR3 nucleotides are TGTGCCAGCATTCGAGCGGGAGGTCTAGGCTCCTACGAGCAGTACTTC.